Listed below are T cell receptor beta chains from one sample, sequenced in a study of cytomegalovirus exposure and HLA in healthy donors. Profiling relied on immunoSEQ multiplex PCR, and the TCRdb table lists in-frame clones only, not all of them. In the table there are some 130,000 clones, approximately 81% of which are singletons. The material sequenced was PBMCs. The source is a man between 18 and 35 years old in good health and CMV-seronegative. CDR3s include the opening cysteine and the closing phenylalanine or tryptophan. D genes are given only for firm matches. Size tells how often a clone was seen (once, few, many) or the class of an expanded clone, and some rows leave it out.

len	abundance	v_gene	j_gene	d_gene	CDR3aa	CDR3nt
14	-	TRBV9	TRBJ1-6	-	CASSPEVGNSPLHF	TGTGCCAGCAGCCCCGAGGTCGGGAACTCACCCCTCCACTTT
16	-	TRBV7-2	TRBJ2-2	-	CASSHRTSTNTGELFF	TGTGCCAGCAGCCACAGGACGAGTACGAACACCGGGGAGCTGTTTTTT
12	-	TRBV11-2	TRBJ1-2	-	CASSLEGTYSTF	TGTGCCAGCAGCTTAGAAGGGACATACTCTACCTTC
13	-	TRBV6-5	TRBJ2-1	TRBD2	CASSYMGGDEQFF	TGTGCCAGCAGTTACATGGGAGGGGACGAGCAGTTCTTC
13	-	TRBV5-5	TRBJ2-3	-	CASSPVGADTQYF	TGTGCCAGCAGCCCCGTAGGGGCAGATACGCAGTATTTT
14	-	TRBV5-8	TRBJ1-6	TRBD1	CASSHRGGNSPLHF	TGTGCCAGCAGCCACAGGGGAGGTAATTCACCCCTCCACTTT
15	-	TRBV18	TRBJ1-5	-	CASSPQSGFVQPQHF	TGTGCCAGCTCACCACAATCAGGGTTTGTCCAGCCCCAGCATTTT
17	once	TRBV15	TRBJ2-1	TRBD2	CATSSRAGDSIYNEQFF	TGTGCCACCAGCAGTAGGGCGGGGGACTCGATCTACAATGAGCAGTTCTTC
15	-	TRBV5-4	TRBJ1-2	-	CASSSPPVVSYGYTF	TGTGCCAGCAGCTCCCCGCCAGTGGTCAGCTATGGCTACACCTTC
13	-	TRBV6-1	TRBJ1-1	-	CASSDWLEGEAFF	TGTGCCAGCAGTGATTGGCTGGAGGGTGAAGCTTTCTTT
13	few	TRBV29-1	TRBJ2-1	-	CSAHVQRGNEQFF	TGCAGCGCACACGTCCAACGGGGCAATGAGCAGTTCTTC
12	-	TRBV7-2	TRBJ1-6	-	CASSHGVPPLHF	TGTGCCAGCAGCCACGGGGTTCCACCCCTCCACTTT
16	-	TRBV19	TRBJ1-1	-	CASSTAGDLRNTEAFF	TGTGCCAGTAGTACCGCGGGGGACCTCCGGAACACTGAAGCTTTCTTT
15	-	TRBV4-3	TRBJ2-7	TRBD2	CASSQERTSGGAQYF	TGCGCCAGCAGCCAAGAAAGGACTAGCGGGGGCGCACAGTACTTC
16	-	TRBV23-1	TRBJ2-7	-	CASSQMGRTSSYEQYF	TGCGCCAGCAGTCAGATGGGGCGGACGAGCTCCTACGAGCAGTACTTC
13	once	TRBV6-5	TRBJ1-2	-	CASSYPTAAGYTF	TGTGCCAGCAGTTACCCGACAGCCGCCGGCTACACCTTC
14	few	TRBV28	TRBJ1-3	-	CASSLSGSGNTIYF	TGTGCCAGCAGTTTATCGGGGTCGGGAAACACCATATATTTT
12	-	TRBV7-9	TRBJ1-1	TRBD1	CASSAQGDEAFF	TGTGCCAGCAGCGCGCAGGGGGATGAAGCTTTCTTT
13	-	TRBV6-5	TRBJ2-2	-	CASSFAGGVELFF	TGTGCCAGCAGTTTCGCGGGTGGGGTGGAGCTGTTTTTT
15	-	TRBV19	TRBJ1-1	-	CASSLSGALNTEAFF	TGTGCCAGTAGTCTCTCAGGGGCCCTGAACACTGAAGCTTTCTTT
16	-	TRBV7-2	TRBJ2-1	TRBD2	CASSPLAGDTYNEQFF	TGTGCCAGCAGCCCACTAGCGGGGGATACCTACAATGAGCAGTTCTTC
14	-	TRBV28	TRBJ1-5	-	CASSPRLENQPQHF	TGTGCCAGCAGTCCTAGATTGGAGAATCAGCCCCAGCATTTT
15	-	TRBV12-5	TRBJ2-7	TRBD1	CASGLGGTGAYEQYF	TGTGCTAGTGGTTTGGGCGGGACAGGAGCCTACGAGCAGTACTTC
13	few	TRBV18	TRBJ2-7	TRBD1	CASSADRDYEQYF	TGTGCCAGCTCAGCCGACAGGGACTACGAGCAGTACTTC
15	-	TRBV9	TRBJ2-7	TRBD2	CASSPSGGAPYEQYF	TGTGCCAGCAGCCCTAGCGGGGGTGCCCCCTACGAGCAGTACTTC
15	-	TRBV9	TRBJ2-1	TRBD2	CASSVATSGDNEQFF	TGTGCCAGCAGCGTAGCGACTAGCGGGGACAATGAGCAGTTCTTC
14	-	TRBV30	TRBJ2-1	TRBD2	CAWTSGGGYNEQFF	TGTGCCTGGACTAGCGGGGGGGGCTACAATGAGCAGTTCTTC
17	-	TRBV5-4	TRBJ1-2	-	CASSPSQGGAQNYGYTF	TGTGCCAGCAGCCCATCTCAGGGCGGGGCCCAGAACTATGGCTACACCTTC
13	-	TRBV5-1	TRBJ2-7	TRBD1	CASSGTATYEQYF	TGCGCCAGCTCGGGGACAGCAACCTACGAGCAGTACTTC
15	-	TRBV5-5	TRBJ2-7	TRBD2	CASSSGTSGGYEQYF	TGTGCCAGCAGCTCCGGGACTAGCGGGGGCTACGAGCAGTACTTC
16	-	TRBV4-1	TRBJ1-6	-	CASSQVGGRKDSPLHF	TGCGCCAGCAGCCAAGTGGGCGGGCGGAAAGATTCACCCCTCCACTTT
17	-	TRBV21-1	TRBJ1-2	-	CASSSQGRTATNYGYTF	TGTGCCAGCAGCTCCCAAGGACGGACAGCTACTAACTATGGCTACACCTTC
16	-	TRBV4-2	TRBJ2-1	-	CASSQDPGEPYNEQFF	TGTGCCAGCAGCCAAGACCCCGGGGAGCCCTACAATGAGCAGTTCTTC
14	few	TRBV27	TRBJ2-7	-	CASSLTNTAYEQYF	TGTGCCAGCAGTTTGACTAATACAGCCTACGAGCAGTACTTC
14	-	TRBV5-4	TRBJ2-2	-	CASSSRGYTGELFF	TGTGCCAGCAGCTCCAGGGGTTACACCGGGGAGCTGTTTTTT
11	few	TRBV29-1	TRBJ2-7	-	CSVVRGSEQYF	TGCAGCGTTGTCCGGGGGAGCGAGCAGTACTTC
15	-	TRBV14	TRBJ2-3	TRBD1	CASSLRQGGAGTQYF	TGTGCCAGCAGCCTTAGACAGGGGGGAGCAGGTACGCAGTATTTT
13	-	TRBV5-1	TRBJ1-6	-	CASSLEERSPLHF	TGCGCCAGCAGCTTGGAGGAGCGGTCACCCCTCCACTTT
11	-	TRBV6-5	TRBJ1-5	-	CASSFKGDQHF	TGTGCCAGCAGTTTTAAAGGGGACCAGCATTTT
14	-	TRBV9	TRBJ2-3	-	CASSVTGYTDTQYF	TGTGCCAGCAGCGTCACGGGGTACACAGATACGCAGTATTTT
11	-	TRBV27	TRBJ1-1	-	CATRLAGVAFF	TGTGCCACCCGGTTGGCTGGAGTTGCTTTCTTT
13	-	TRBV30	TRBJ1-1	-	CAWSEQVGSEAFF	TGTGCCTGGAGTGAGCAGGTTGGATCTGAAGCTTTCTTT
12	-	TRBV30	TRBJ1-5	TRBD1	CAGGTGDQPQHF	TGTGCCGGGGGGACAGGGGATCAGCCCCAGCATTTT
15	once	TRBV7-2	TRBJ2-7	TRBD1	CASSTRTGVIYEQYF	TGTGCCAGCAGCACGCGGACAGGGGTTATCTACGAGCAGTACTTC
14	-	TRBV2	TRBJ2-1	-	CANLKESSYNEQFF	TGTGCCAACCTAAAGGAGAGCTCCTACAATGAGCAGTTCTTC
13	few	TRBV6-1	TRBJ1-1	-	CASSRTGNTEAFF	TGTGCCAGCAGTAGAACAGGGAACACTGAAGCTTTCTTT
14	-	TRBV30	TRBJ2-7	TRBD1	CAWSPTGISYEQYF	TGTGCCTGGAGCCCGACAGGGATTTCCTACGAGCAGTACTTC
15	-	TRBV10-3	TRBJ2-7	-	CAISDHKGKGYEQYF	TGTGCCATCAGTGATCACAAGGGGAAGGGCTACGAGCAGTACTTC
17	-	TRBV7-9	TRBJ2-3	TRBD2	CASSRGTSGGYTDTQYF	TGTGCCAGCAGCCGTGGAACTAGCGGGGGTTACACAGATACGCAGTATTTT
14	-	TRBV7-9	TRBJ2-7	TRBD1	CASSPGTGFYEQYF	TGTGCCAGCAGCCCCGGGACAGGGTTTTACGAGCAGTACTTC
13	once	TRBV9	TRBJ1-1	-	CASSSSANTEAFF	TGTGCCAGCAGCTCCAGCGCCAACACTGAAGCTTTCTTT
16	-	TRBV6-6	TRBJ1-2	TRBD1	CASTLGQGFNKYGYTF	TGTGCCAGCACCTTGGGACAGGGATTTAATAAATATGGCTACACCTTC
15	once	TRBV15	TRBJ2-4	TRBD1	CATSQRTGGTNIQYF	TGTGCCACCAGCCAACGGACAGGGGGGACAAACATTCAGTACTTC
13	-	TRBV30	TRBJ2-7	-	CAWSVQEGTEQYF	TGTGCCTGGAGTGTACAGGAGGGAACCGAGCAGTACTTC
15	-	TRBV6-5	TRBJ2-2	-	CASATRDGGTGELFF	TGTGCCAGTGCTACGCGGGATGGAGGCACCGGGGAGCTGTTTTTT
15	-	TRBV30	TRBJ1-1	-	CACRGPTLQGTEAFF	TGTGCCTGTCGTGGGCCAACCCTTCAGGGCACTGAAGCTTTCTTT
14	-	TRBV18	TRBJ1-5	TRBD1	CASSLGQGNQPQHF	TGTGCCAGCTCATTAGGACAGGGTAATCAGCCCCAGCATTTT